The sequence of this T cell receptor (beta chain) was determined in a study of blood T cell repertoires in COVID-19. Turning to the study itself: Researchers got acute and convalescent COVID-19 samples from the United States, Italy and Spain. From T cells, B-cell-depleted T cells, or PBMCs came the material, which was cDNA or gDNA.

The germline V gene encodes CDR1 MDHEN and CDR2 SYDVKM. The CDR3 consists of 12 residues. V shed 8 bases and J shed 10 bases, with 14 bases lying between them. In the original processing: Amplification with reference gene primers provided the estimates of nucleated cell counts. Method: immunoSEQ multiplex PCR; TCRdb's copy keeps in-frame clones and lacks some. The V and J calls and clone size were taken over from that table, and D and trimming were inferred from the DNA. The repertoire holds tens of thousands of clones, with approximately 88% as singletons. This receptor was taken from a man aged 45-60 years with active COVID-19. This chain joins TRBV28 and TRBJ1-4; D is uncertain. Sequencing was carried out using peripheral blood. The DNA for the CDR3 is TGTGCCAGCGGAGGAGGGTTTGTAAAACTGTTTTTT. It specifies CASGGGFVKLFF.